This TCR beta chain derives from a study of identical twins. Findings and limits, study-wide: Low generation-probability sequences were in excess among twin-shared out-of-frame alpha sequences.

This clonotype turned up a few times. Antigen unknown. The CDR3 is 15 residues long. Trimming removed 5 bases from V and 0 bases from J, with 13 bases in between. Germline CDR1 and CDR2: LNHDA and SQIVND (reference sequence). From the 5' RACE reads, TCRdb called clonotypes with MiXCR, one entry per CDR3 protein. The sample carries approximately 550,000 distinct CDR3 sequences, 20% to 25% recorded once. Separately, the same data were catalogued under a study of yellow fever vaccine responses in identical twins.

The TCR originated in a woman between 18 and 30 years old in good health. The sample was CD4+ T cells sorted from blood. The chain combines TRBV19 with TRBJ1-1; D remains unclear. CDR3 DNA sequence: TGTGCCAGTAGTCGATCGCCCAGTTTGAACACTGAAGCTTTCTTT. Its translation is CASSRSPSLNTEAFF.